The 9 T cell receptor beta chains presented below share a single source sample, sequenced in a study of response to subunit inactivated influenza vaccine. TCRdb analysed the RT-PCR reads with MiXCR anew, one entry per CDR3 protein. The repertoire includes 400,000 to 650,000 distinct CDR3 sequences, under 8.5% of them detected once, and about an eighth sits in the top ten. Sequenced here: PBMCs from blood, sampled roughly 24 months after vaccination. The receptor set was obtained from a man aged 45 to 75 who received an inactivated influenza vaccine.

This clonotype was detected ten times or more. The genes are TRBV7-2 and TRBJ2-1; possible D gene TRBD2, 5 bases. The CDR3 consists of 15 residues. V lost 5 bases, J lost 7 bases, and 18 bases lay in between. Germline V lookup: CDR1 SGHTA, CDR2 FQGNSA. The CDR3 DNA follows: TGTGCCAGCAGCACCCCCAATCGGGGTCTTAATGAGCAGTTCTTC. This sequence encodes CASSTPNRGLNEQFF.

This clonotype was found many times. The genes are TRBV10-3 and TRBJ2-7; D uncertain. The CDR3 runs 13 residues. The germline gives CDR1 ENHRY, CDR2 SYGVKD. V dropped 0 bases and J dropped 3 bases, with 6 bases sitting between them. The CDR3 here is CAISESLIYEQYF. The CDR3 DNA follows: TGTGCCATCAGTGAGTCGTTGATCTACGAGCAGTACTTC.

This clonotype occurred a few times. J is TRBJ2-5 and V is TRBV7-9, with D uncertain. From germline, CDR1 is SEHNR and CDR2 FQNEAQ (reference sequence). The CDR3 covers 13 residues. Trimming cost V 5 bases and J 1 base, with 8 bases left between them. The DNA for the CDR3 is TGTGCCAGCAGCCAAGCCAGCCAAGAGACCCAGTACTTC. Encoded protein: CASSQASQETQYF.

This clonotype was counted only a few times. The genes are TRBV20-1 and TRBJ2-7, with D possibly being TRBD1 (6 bases). This CDR3 comprises 11 residues. Germline-derived CDR1 and CDR2 are DFQATT and SNEGSKA (reference sequence). V lost 5 bases and J 6 bases, leaving 11 bases between the germline ends. CDR3 sequence: CSARKQGEQYF. CDR3 sequence (DNA): TGCAGTGCTCGGAAACAGGGCGAGCAGTACTTC.

The rearrangement links TRBV20-1 to TRBJ2-6, with 9 bases matching TRBD1. The CDR3 totals 18 residues. CDR1 and CDR2 from the germline V gene are DFQATT and SNEGSKA (reference sequence). Trimming took 2 bases from V and 3 from J; bases not matched to a gene: 11. DNA of the CDR3: TGCAGTGCTAGAAAAACAGGGGGCGAGCTAATTGGGGCCAACGTCCTGACTTTC. Protein product: CSARKTGGELIGANVLTF.

This chain joins TRBV30 and TRBJ2-2; D is unclear. CDR1 GTSNPN and CDR2 SVGIG come from the germline V gene (reference sequence). The length of the CDR3 is 13 residues. Between the trimmed V and J ends, which lost 0 bases and 2 bases, there was a span of 4 bases. The chain's CDR3 is CAWSVLNTGELFF. The CDR3 DNA reads TGTGCCTGGAGTGTACTTAACACCGGGGAGCTGTTTTTT.

This clonotype has only a few counts. The chain has TRBV19 and TRBJ2-5; D is perhaps TRBD1 (5 bases). The CDR3 covers 14 residues. Trimming left V 6 bases short and J 5 bases short, with 16 bases between. The germline V gene has CDR1 LNHDA and CDR2 SQIVND (reference sequence). The CDR3 spells CASRGWGDSETQYF. The DNA for the CDR3 is TGTGCCAGTAGGGGGTGGGGCGACTCGGAGACCCAGTACTTC.

The chain carries TRBV5-1 and TRBJ2-1, with 11 bases fitting TRBD2. Germline-derived CDR1 and CDR2 are SGHRS and YFSETQ. CDR3 size: 16 residues. V gave up 0 bases and J gave up 5 bases; unmatched junction bases: 4. This CDR3 reads CASSLALAGGHNEQFF. The CDR3 DNA reads as TGCGCCAGCAGCTTGGCGCTAGCGGGGGGCCACAATGAGCAGTTCTTC.

This clonotype was seen a few times. The J gene is TRBJ1-1, the V gene TRBV29-1; 7 positions match TRBD1. Germline CDR1 and CDR2: SQVTM and ANQGSEA. The CDR3 consists of 11 residues. Losses at the gene ends were 6 bases for V and 10 bases for J; bases not matched to a gene: 8. The CDR3 DNA is TGCAGCGTCCCCAGGGGGGTAGGAGCTTTCTTT. Translating it yields CSVPRGVGAFF. Full variable domain (remainder filled in from reference TRBV29-1 and TRBJ1-1): SAVISQKPSRDICQRGTSLTIQCQVDSQVTMMFWYRQQPGQSLTLIATANQGSEATYESGFVIDKFPISRPNLTFSTLTVSNMSPEDSSIYLCSVPRGVGAFFGQGTRLTVV.